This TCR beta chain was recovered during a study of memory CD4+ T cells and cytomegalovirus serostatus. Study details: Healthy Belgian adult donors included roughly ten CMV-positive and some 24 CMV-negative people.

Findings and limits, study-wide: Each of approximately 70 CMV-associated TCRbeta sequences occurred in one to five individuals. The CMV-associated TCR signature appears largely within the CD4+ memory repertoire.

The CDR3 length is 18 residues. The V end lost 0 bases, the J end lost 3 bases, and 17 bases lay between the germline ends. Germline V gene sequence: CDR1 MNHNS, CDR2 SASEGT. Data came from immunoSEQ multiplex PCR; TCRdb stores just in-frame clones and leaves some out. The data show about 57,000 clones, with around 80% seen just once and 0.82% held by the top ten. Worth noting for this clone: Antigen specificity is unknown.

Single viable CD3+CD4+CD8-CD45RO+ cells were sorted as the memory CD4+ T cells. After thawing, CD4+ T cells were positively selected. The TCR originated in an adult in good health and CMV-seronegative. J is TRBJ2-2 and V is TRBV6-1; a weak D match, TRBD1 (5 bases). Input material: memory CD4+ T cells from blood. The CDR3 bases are TGTGCCAGCAGTGAAGCGAGATTGATTGGGGCAGACACCGGGGAGCTGTTTTTT. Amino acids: CASSEARLIGADTGELFF.